This T cell receptor beta chain was captured in a study of blood T cell repertoires in COVID-19. On the study more broadly: The United States, Italy and Spain provided the acute and convalescent COVID-19 samples. PBMCs, B-cell-depleted T cells, or T cells were the source of the cDNA or gDNA that made up the material.

The CDR3 length is 16 residues. V lost 1 base and J lost 4, with 17 bases in between. The germline V gene encodes CDR1 SGDLS and CDR2 YYNGEE. Authors' processing steps: The assay estimated nucleated cells by amplifying reference gene primers. Assay used: immunoSEQ multiplex PCR; TCRdb lists only in-frame clones, some missing. Clone size and the V and J calls come from that table; the DNA yielded D and trimming. Of around 160,000 clones listed, around 80% were seen once; the top ten hold approximately 14%. The TCR originated in a human donor with acute or convalescent COVID-19. The donor label of this sample is uncertain. The chain uses TRBV9 and TRBJ2-5; possible D gene TRBD1, 6 bases. Input material: peripheral blood. The CDR3 protein is CASSVIEGHRGETQYF. Written as DNA, the CDR3 is TGTGCCAGCAGCGTAATTGAGGGACACCGAGGAGAGACCCAGTACTTC.